This TCR beta chain was obtained from a study of T cell responses to AZD1222 COVID-19 vaccine. Study-level findings and limits: Reportedly, nearly half of unique spike TCRs recognized epitopes outside B.1.351/B.1.1.7 mutations.

Note on this clone: The antigen is unknown.

The CDR3 runs 15 residues. Trimming shortened V by 2 bases and J by 3 bases, and 12 bases separated the two germline ends. In germline, CDR1 is LNHDA, CDR2 SQIVND (reference sequence). The table came from immunoSEQ multiplex PCR; TCRdb's copy has only in-frame clones and leaves some out. Here the sample spans about 120,000 clones, 70% to 90% being singletons. The origin of this receptor is an adult in good health. This specimen consisted of peripheral blood, obtained on day 0 of MenACWY control vaccination. V usage is TRBV19 and J usage is TRBJ2-3; no firm D call. Here the CDR3 DNA reads TGTGCCAGTAGTATAAACCCCTGGGGTACAGATACGCAGTATTTT. It codes for CASSINPWGTDTQYF.